This T cell receptor beta chain is from a study of T cells in Graves' hyperthyroidism and ophthalmopathy. Across the study: Sampling of peripheral blood happened at initial diagnosis, prior to any treatment.

Amplification of TCR beta CDR3 regions used RNA as the template. During a first-round RT-PCR of the TCR CDR3, the HTBI primer set was used. Each CDR3 protein gets one entry after TCRdb re-called the multiplex PCR reads with MiXCR. The table shows approximately 360,000 distinct CDR3 sequences, with around a sixth occurring only once. V lost 5 bases, J lost 5 bases, and 10 bases stayed unmatched. CDR3 length: 16 residues. CDR1 is LNHDA and CDR2 is SQIVND in the germline V gene (reference sequence). Hyperthyroidism patients were newly diagnosed, had disease duration under 2 months, and were aged 18 to 65 years. General study results and limits: Most expanded thyroid clonotypes above 0.001 also appeared in blood.

Notes on this clonotype: Its antigen is unidentified.

The TCR comes from a woman between 18 and 30 years old with Graves' hyperthyroidism that later progressed to Graves' ophthalmopathy. The rearrangement uses TRBV19 and TRBJ2-2; 8 bases agree with TRBD2. What was sequenced was blood. CDR3 amino acids: CASSPRAGVWTGELFF. As DNA, the CDR3 is TGTGCCAGTAGTCCCCGAGCGGGAGTTTGGACCGGGGAGCTGTTTTTT.